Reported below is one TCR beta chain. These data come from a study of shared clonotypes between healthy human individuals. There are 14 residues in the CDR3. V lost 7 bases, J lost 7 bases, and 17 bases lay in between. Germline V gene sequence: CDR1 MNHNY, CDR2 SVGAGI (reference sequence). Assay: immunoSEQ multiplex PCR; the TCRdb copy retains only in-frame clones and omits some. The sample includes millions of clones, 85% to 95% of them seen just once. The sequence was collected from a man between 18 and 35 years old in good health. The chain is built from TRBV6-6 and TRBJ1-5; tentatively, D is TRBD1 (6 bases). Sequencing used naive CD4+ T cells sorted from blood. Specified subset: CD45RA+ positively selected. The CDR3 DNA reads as TGTGCCAGCACCCTAAGGGGGGCCGGGCAGCCCCAGCATTTT. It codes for CASTLRGAGQPQHF.